This T cell receptor beta chain originates from a study of cytomegalovirus exposure and HLA in healthy donors. Notes on the study in general: Being productive about 90% or about 30% of the time was typical of most TCR beta V segments in an earlier analysis. HLA alleles showed associations with 16,951 TCR beta sequences in a later analysis, at a 0.05 false discovery rate. Rates of TCR association differed by HLA locus in a later analysis, with DRB1 highest and HLA-C lowest.

The germline CDR1 and CDR2 sequences are ENHRY and SYGVKD. The germline V and J ends were trimmed by 0 bases and 5 bases, with 2 bases remaining between them. CDR3 length: 12 amino acids. In the case of this clone: The antigen remains undetermined.

Use of 60 Vbeta and 13 Jbeta primers characterized the PCR. Authors' analysis steps: A follow-up analysis tallied about 80 million unique TCR beta chains, roughly 9.9 million shared. TCRdb keeps only in-frame clones here, not all; method: immunoSEQ multiplex PCR. D and trimming come from the DNA, and the V and J calls and clone size come from that table. The sample carries approximately 190,000 clones, around 85% recorded once. The V call is TRBV10-3, the J call TRBJ2-4; D is uncertain. The sequenced material came from PBMCs. The sequence was collected from a man aged 35 to 55 in good health and CMV-seropositive. CDR3 coding DNA: TGTGCCATCAGTGAGTCCGAAAACATTCAGTACTTC. Translation: CAISESENIQYF.